The clone carrying this T cell receptor beta chain came up a few times. Its antigen is unidentified. The record originates from a study of T cells after yellow fever vaccination. Study-wide background: Fractions of low cell number were prepared using SMART-Seq v4 Ultra Low Input. Whole-study results and caveats: Booster sampling recovered most clones from primary vaccination (roughly 97% CD4, just over 85% CD8). One caveat is that FACS-sorted repertoires could contain abundant clonotypes contaminating from the bulk population.

5'RACE template switching generated TCR cDNA, adding a universal primer site and UMIs. TCRdb redid the calling of the 5' RACE reads with MiXCR, one entry per CDR3 protein. Of 620,000 or so distinct CDR3 sequences in the sample, 17% are singletons; the top ten hold 17%. CDR1 is SGHTA and CDR2 is FQGTGA in the germline V gene. With 5 bases removed from V and 1 base from J, the gap between germline ends came to 18 bases. The CDR3 loop spans 17 amino acids. This clonotype was obtained from a man aged 18 to 29 who received the YFV17D yellow fever vaccine. This material consisted of PBMCs, taken 5 to 6 days after the first yellow fever vaccination. The chain recombines TRBV7-3 with TRBJ2-1; tentatively, D is TRBD1 (5 bases). CDR3 sequence: CASSRVFGAPSYNEQFF. For the CDR3, the DNA is TGTGCCAGCAGCAGGGTCTTTGGGGCTCCTTCCTACAATGAGCAGTTCTTC.